The text below deals with one T cell receptor beta chain. Its antigen is not identified. The study ran its PCR with 60 Vbeta and 13 Jbeta primers. Method: immunoSEQ multiplex PCR; TCRdb's copy keeps in-frame clones and lacks some. This repertoire shows fewer than 150,000 clones, roughly 70% found once; its top ten account for about 2.9%. This sample is part of a study of cytomegalovirus exposure and HLA in healthy donors. Broader study findings: In a later analysis, across HLA loci, associated TCR counts were highest for DRB1, lowest for HLA-C.

V was trimmed by 6 bases and J by 5 bases, leaving 19 bases between them. This CDR3 is 15 amino acids long. Per the germline V gene, CDR1 is LNHDA and CDR2 is SQIVND (reference sequence). The clonotype comes from a man aged 35-49 years in good health and CMV-seronegative. The sequenced sample was PBMCs. This sequence joins TRBV19 and TRBJ2-5, with a possible D match to TRBD2 (6 bases). The CDR3 DNA sequence: TGTGCCAGTAGGCCAGACCCCCTAGCGCAGGAGACCCAGTACTTC. Its translation: CASRPDPLAQETQYF.